A single T cell receptor (beta chain) is shown here with its context. Its antigen is undetermined. The sample is drawn from a study of T cell responses to AZD1222 COVID-19 vaccine. CDR1 is SGHRS and CDR2 is YFSETQ in the germline V gene. The CDR3 is 15 residues long. V dropped 7 bases and J dropped 1; count of bases not matched to a gene: 7. Method: immunoSEQ multiplex PCR; TCRdb's copy keeps in-frame clones and lacks some. The sample shows 80,000 to 90,000 clones, 92% of them seen only once. Study results and caveats: Spike-specific TCR breadth and depth grew following two AZD1222 doses. Most donors were white British and more were female, and clonal diversity was possibly underestimated. Among spike-specific TCRs, nearly half reportedly target unmutated variant regions.

Specimen: peripheral blood, collected on day 0 of AZD1222 vaccination. The receptor comes from an adult in good health. This chain joins TRBV5-1 and TRBJ2-2, with 7 positions matching TRBD1. CDR3 sequence reads: CASGPGQQNTGELFF. DNA of the CDR3: TGCGCCAGCGGACCGGGACAGCAGAACACCGGGGAGCTGTTTTTT. The complete variable domain, with remaining parts taken from reference TRBV5-1 and TRBJ2-2, reads KAGVTQTPRYLIKTRGQQVTLSCSPISGHRSVSWYQQTPGQGLQFLFEYFSETQRNKGNFPGRFSGRQFSNSRSEMNVSTLELGDSALYLCASGPGQQNTGELFFGEGSRLTVL.